The rows below give T cell receptor beta chains drawn from one sample of a study of shared T cell receptors in the human thymus. The method was immunoSEQ multiplex PCR; TCRdb's version includes in-frame clones alone and lacks a portion of them. The sample has some 720,000 clones, 85% to 90% seen once. Separately, the same data were catalogued under a study of human thymus T cells.

Sequenced input: thymocytes. The receptors stem from a boy under two years old with a congenital heart defect. Each CDR3 is given with its conserved first and last residue. A D gene is named only where the DNA matches it firmly. The size field is filled for only some rows; it gives once, few, many or a size class.

clone_size: NA; d_call: TRBD1; cdr3_length: 16; v_call: TRBV6-6; j_call: TRBJ2-7; cdr3_aa: CASSYSRDRGGDEQYF; cdr3_nt: TGTGCCAGCAGTTATTCTCGGGACAGGGGAGGGGACGAGCAGTACTTC
clone_size: NA; d_call: TRBD2; cdr3_length: 16; v_call: TRBV7-6; j_call: TRBJ2-7; cdr3_aa: CASSLGPASGSYEQYF; cdr3_nt: TGTGCCAGCAGCCTAGGACCGGCTAGCGGAAGCTACGAGCAGTACTTC
clone_size: NA; d_call: NA; cdr3_length: 15; v_call: TRBV27; j_call: TRBJ1-2; cdr3_aa: CASSPAQGANYGYTF; cdr3_nt: TGTGCCAGCAGTCCGGCCCAGGGCGCTAACTATGGCTACACCTTC
clone_size: NA; d_call: NA; cdr3_length: 14; v_call: TRBV6-1; j_call: TRBJ2-7; cdr3_aa: CASSEDRWGDEQYF; cdr3_nt: TGTGCCAGCAGTGAAGATCGGTGGGGAGACGAGCAGTACTTC
clone_size: few; d_call: TRBD2; cdr3_length: 16; v_call: TRBV4-1; j_call: TRBJ2-1; cdr3_aa: CASSLPGTISYNEQFF; cdr3_nt: TGCGCCAGCAGCCTTCCCGGGACTATCTCCTACAATGAGCAGTTCTTC
clone_size: few; d_call: TRBD2; cdr3_length: 15; v_call: TRBV6-5; j_call: TRBJ2-1; cdr3_aa: CASRATSGRYNEQFF; cdr3_nt: TGTGCCAGCAGGGCCACTAGCGGGAGGTACAATGAGCAGTTCTTC
clone_size: NA; d_call: NA; cdr3_length: 13; v_call: TRBV2; j_call: TRBJ2-1; cdr3_aa: CASRGTFYNEQFF; cdr3_nt: TGTGCCAGCAGGGGGACTTTCTACAATGAGCAGTTCTTC
clone_size: NA; d_call: TRBD2; cdr3_length: 19; v_call: TRBV4-2; j_call: TRBJ2-6; cdr3_aa: CASSPGLAGGLVGANVLTF; cdr3_nt: TGTGCCAGCAGCCCCGGACTAGCGGGAGGGCTCGTGGGGGCCAACGTCCTGACTTTC
clone_size: NA; d_call: TRBD2; cdr3_length: 21; v_call: TRBV4-3; j_call: TRBJ2-1; cdr3_aa: CASSHGVELAGETSSYNEQFF; cdr3_nt: TGCGCCAGCAGCCATGGGGTCGAGCTAGCGGGAGAGACGAGCTCCTACAATGAGCAGTTCTTC
clone_size: NA; d_call: NA; cdr3_length: 11; v_call: TRBV5-4; j_call: TRBJ2-7; cdr3_aa: CASSSVYEQYF; cdr3_nt: TGTGCCAGCAGCTCCGTCTACGAGCAGTACTTC
clone_size: NA; d_call: NA; cdr3_length: 17; v_call: TRBV1; j_call: TRBJ2-1; cdr3_aa: CTSSPIASGSLGNEQFF; cdr3_nt: TGCACCAGCAGCCCTATCGCTAGCGGGAGTTTGGGAAATGAGCAGTTCTTC
clone_size: NA; d_call: NA; cdr3_length: 10; v_call: TRBV15; j_call: TRBJ2-1; cdr3_aa: CATSRDSQFF; cdr3_nt: TGTGCCACCAGCAGAGATTCTCAGTTCTTC
clone_size: NA; d_call: TRBD1; cdr3_length: 15; v_call: TRBV9; j_call: TRBJ1-1; cdr3_aa: CASSVVGTVNTEAFF; cdr3_nt: TGTGCCAGCAGCGTAGTTGGGACAGTGAACACTGAAGCTTTCTTT
clone_size: NA; d_call: TRBD2; cdr3_length: 18; v_call: TRBV7-9; j_call: TRBJ2-1; cdr3_aa: CASSPGLAGGPRNNEQFF; cdr3_nt: TGTGCCAGCAGCCCGGGACTAGCGGGAGGGCCTAGGAACAATGAGCAGTTCTTC
clone_size: NA; d_call: TRBD1; cdr3_length: 14; v_call: TRBV5-6; j_call: TRBJ2-7; cdr3_aa: CASSSGTGRAEQYF; cdr3_nt: TGTGCCAGCAGCTCCGGGACAGGGAGGGCCGAGCAGTACTTC